This T cell receptor beta chain originates from a study of blood T cell repertoires in COVID-19. Background on the study: COVID-19 samples, acute and convalescent, were from the United States, Italy and Spain. In each case, the material was cDNA or gDNA derived from T cells, B-cell-depleted T cells, or PBMCs.

Patients of the Seattle cohort, enrolled during active infection, were followed longitudinally. The method was immunoSEQ multiplex PCR; TCRdb's version includes in-frame clones alone and lacks a portion of them. The profile shows under 450,000 clones, 70% to 90% of them singletons. Sequencing used peripheral blood. The sequence derives from a woman between 55 and 75 years old with COVID-19, enrolled during active disease.

The CDR3 DNA sequence: TGTGCCAGCAGCAAAGTGGGGGACTTAAACTATGGCTACACCTTC. As protein: CASSKVGDLNYGYTF. The genes are TRBV21-1 and TRBJ1-2. TRBV21-1 is noted as a pseudogene. This CDR3 spans 15 amino acids.